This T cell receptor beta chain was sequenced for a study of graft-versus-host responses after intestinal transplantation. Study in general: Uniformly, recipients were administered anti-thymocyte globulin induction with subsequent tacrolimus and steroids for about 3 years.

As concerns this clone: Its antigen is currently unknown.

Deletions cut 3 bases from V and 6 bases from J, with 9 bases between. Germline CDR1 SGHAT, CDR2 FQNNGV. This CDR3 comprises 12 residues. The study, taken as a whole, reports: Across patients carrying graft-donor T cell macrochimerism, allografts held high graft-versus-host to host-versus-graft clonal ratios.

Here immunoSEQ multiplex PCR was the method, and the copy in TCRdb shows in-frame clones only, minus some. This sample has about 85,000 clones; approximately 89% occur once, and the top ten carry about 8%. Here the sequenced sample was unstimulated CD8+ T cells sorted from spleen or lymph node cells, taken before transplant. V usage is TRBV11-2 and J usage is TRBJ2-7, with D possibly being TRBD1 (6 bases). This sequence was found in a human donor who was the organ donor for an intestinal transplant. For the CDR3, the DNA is TGTGCCAGCAGCTTCCTAGGGGGCGAGCAGTACTTC. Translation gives CASSFLGGEQYF. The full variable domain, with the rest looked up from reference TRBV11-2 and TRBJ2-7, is EAGVAQSPRYKIIEKRQSVAFWCNPISGHATLYWYQQILGQGPKLLIQFQNNGVVDDSQLPKDRFSAERLKGVDSTLKIQPAKLEDSAVYLCASSFLGGEQYFGPGTRLTVT.